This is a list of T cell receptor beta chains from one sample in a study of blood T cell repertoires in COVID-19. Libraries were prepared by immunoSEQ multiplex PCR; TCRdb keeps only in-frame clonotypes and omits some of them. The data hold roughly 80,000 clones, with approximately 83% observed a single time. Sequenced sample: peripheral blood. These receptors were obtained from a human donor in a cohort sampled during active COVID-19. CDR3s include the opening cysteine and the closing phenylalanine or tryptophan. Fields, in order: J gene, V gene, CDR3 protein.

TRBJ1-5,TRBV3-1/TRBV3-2,CASSDRGAPGAQHF
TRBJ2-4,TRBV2,CASSELGTRAGAAKNIQYF
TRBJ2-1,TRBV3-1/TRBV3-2,CASSQAKGTGYNEQFF
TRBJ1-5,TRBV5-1,CASSLEGNSNQPQHF
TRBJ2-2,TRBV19,CASRRENTGELFF
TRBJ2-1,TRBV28,CASSPRVNNEQFF
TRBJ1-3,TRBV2,CASTSDRAGNTIYF
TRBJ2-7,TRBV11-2,CASSLGSSGIYEQYF
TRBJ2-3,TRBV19,CASSMVSGGATDTQYF
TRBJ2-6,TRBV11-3,CASKEGPSSGANVLTF
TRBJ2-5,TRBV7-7,CASSLDPRSSDPSSETQYF
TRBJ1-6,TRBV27,CASSLKGQGTGYNSPLHF
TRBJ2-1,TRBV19,CASSNGVGAEFF
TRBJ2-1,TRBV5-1,CASSLEGRGSYNEQFF
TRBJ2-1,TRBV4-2,CASSLSQGGGVVSYNEQFF
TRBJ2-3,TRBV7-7,CASSLAPLAGGPGDTQYF
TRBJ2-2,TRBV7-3,CASSLGTSGRVPTGELFF
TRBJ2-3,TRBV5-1,CASTLDGGRGADTQYF
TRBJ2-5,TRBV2,CASKDRASGETQYF
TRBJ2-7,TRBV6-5,CASPWRGGYEQYF
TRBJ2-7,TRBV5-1,CASSPRGGAGREQYF
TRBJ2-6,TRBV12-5,CASGLHSSGANVLTF
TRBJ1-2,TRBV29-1,CSVEDPGTNGYTF
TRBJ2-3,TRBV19,CASSIGQGTSTDTQYF
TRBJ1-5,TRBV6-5,CASRRTGVNQPQHF
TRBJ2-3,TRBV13,CASRTTSGASTDTQYF
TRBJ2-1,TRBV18,CASSFPGLAGMNEQFF
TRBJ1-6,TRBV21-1,CASSKDRKGRNSPLHF
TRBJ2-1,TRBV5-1,CASSPRTGGDNEQFF
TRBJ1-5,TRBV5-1,CASSLAGGQPQHF
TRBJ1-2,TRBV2,CASLSLEIANYGYTF
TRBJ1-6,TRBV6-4,CASSDFWTGAPSPLHF
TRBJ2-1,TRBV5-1,CASSFGWYNEQFF